These 8 T cell receptor beta chains originate from one sample sequenced in a study of beta chain features in type 1 diabetes. The investigators reverse transcribed all of the isolated RNA, so they sequenced expressed TCRB transcripts. The assay was immunoSEQ multiplex PCR, and TCRdb's table has in-frame clones only and misses some. The repertoire holds about 710,000 clones, with around an eighth as singletons. These receptors' antigens are unknown. Broader study findings: For Type 1 diabetes patients, all four CD4+ subsets carried TCRB CDR3s that were moderately but significantly shorter.

Sequencing was performed on naive CD4+ T cells from blood. These receptors all stem from a man aged 18 to 29 with type 1 diabetes.

This clone was counted only a few times. The chain employs TRBV25-1 and TRBJ2-7; either TRBD1 or TRBD2 may fit D (5 bases each). The germline CDR1 and CDR2 sequences are MGHDK and SYGVNS. CDR3 length equals 12 residues. V was clipped by 6 bases and J by 4 bases, with 10 bases between them. The CDR3 loop is CASSPGPYEQYF. The CDR3 DNA is TGTGCCAGCAGCCCGGGACCTTACGAGCAGTACTTC.

The genes are TRBV30 and TRBJ1-6; D possibly corresponds to TRBD1 (5 bases). The CDR3 extends over 13 amino acids. CDR1 is GTSNPN and CDR2 is SVGIG in the germline V gene (reference sequence). Trimming took off 1 base at V and 8 bases at J, with 9 bases between the two ends. CDR3 sequence: CAWSALRDSPLHF. The DNA for the CDR3 is TGTGCCTGGAGTGCCCTCAGGGATTCACCCCTCCACTTT. Combining the CDR3 with reference TRBV30 and TRBJ1-6 gives the whole variable domain SQTIHQWPATLVQPVGSPLSLECTVEGTSNPNLYWYRQAAGRGLQLLFYSVGIGQISSEVPQNLSASRPQDRQFILSSKKLLLSDSGFYLCAWSALRDSPLHFGNGTRLTVT.

This clone was observed a few times. The CDR3 is CASIWDWKSYNEQFF. CDR3 DNA sequence: TGTGCCAGCATTTGGGACTGGAAGTCCTACAATGAGCAGTTCTTC. The rearrangement uses TRBV2 and TRBJ2-1; TRBD2 might be the D (6 bases). The CDR3 runs 15 residues. From germline, CDR1 is SNHLY and CDR2 FYNNEI. Trimming removed 7 bases at V and 1 base at J, with 14 bases between.

The rearrangement joins TRBV6-6 to TRBJ2-7; 7 bases are a match to TRBD1. The germline V gene has CDR1 MNHNY and CDR2 SVGAGI (reference sequence). Unmatched junction bases numbered 8, after V lost 0 bases and J lost 3 bases. The length of the CDR3 is 16 residues. The CDR3 DNA sequence: TGTGCCAGCAGTTACTCGACTGGACAGGCGATCTACGAGCAGTACTTC. It is translated as CASSYSTGQAIYEQYF.

This chain connects TRBV2 to TRBJ2-7; 9 nucleotides agree with TRBD1. The germline CDR1 and CDR2 sequences are SNHLY and FYNNEI. This CDR3 spans 12 amino acids. After removal of 10 bases from V and 3 bases from J, the junction contained 4 bases not matched to a gene. CDR3 sequence (DNA): TGTGCCATGGGACAGGGCTTCTACGAGCAGTACTTC. Translation gives CAMGQGFYEQYF. The whole variable domain, filled in from reference TRBV2 and TRBJ2-7, reads EPEVTQTPSHQVTQMGQEVILRCVPISNHLYFYWYRQILGQKVEFLVSFYNNEISEKSEIFDDQFSVERPDGSNFTLKIRSTKLEDSAMYFCAMGQGFYEQYFGPGTRLTVT.

This clone has more than one count but fewer than ten. V is TRBV4-3 and J is TRBJ2-2; 7 positions match TRBD1. V was pared by 4 bases and J by 2 bases, with 7 bases of the junction left unmatched. Germline V gives CDR1 LGHNA, CDR2 YSLEER. The CDR3 runs to 16 residues. The CDR3 here is CASSPLGTANTGELFF. For the CDR3, the DNA is TGCGCCAGCAGCCCCCTTGGGACAGCAAACACCGGGGAGCTGTTTTTT.

The chain employs TRBV6-9 and TRBJ2-5; the D is unclear. Trimming stripped 4 bases from V and 5 bases from J, with 5 bases between. Germline CDR1 is MNHGY and CDR2 is SVAAGI. The CDR3 is made up of 11 amino acids. The CDR3 region is CASSSQETQYF. The DNA of the CDR3 is TGTGCCAGCAGTTCCCAGGAGACCCAGTACTTC.

The rearrangement uses TRBV30 and TRBJ1-1, with D unclear. The germline V gene encodes CDR1 GTSNPN and CDR2 SVGIG (reference sequence). V lost 0 bases and J lost 0, with 8 bases in between. This CDR3 region has 14 residues. CDR3 protein: CAWSVRNMNTEAFF. The DNA of the CDR3 is TGTGCCTGGAGTGTACGGAATATGAACACTGAAGCTTTCTTT.